This record looks at one T cell receptor (beta chain) sequence and its context. Antigen specificity is unknown. 13 Jbeta primers and 60 Vbeta primers were used for the PCR. TCRdb keeps only in-frame clones here, not all; method: immunoSEQ multiplex PCR. The table lists over 150,000 clones, about 65% of them singletons, with 3.5% to 5% in the top ten. This sample stems from a study of cytomegalovirus exposure and HLA in healthy donors. Overall study findings and caveats: Most of the CMV-associated TCR beta chains (in a later analysis) appeared to be HLA-restricted. In a later analysis, a missense DCLRE1C variant was linked to TCR beta V- and J-gene trimming. Reports indicated that the classifier achieved high specificity and sensitivity in diagnosing cytomegalovirus status.

The CDR3 is 15 amino acids. Germline CDR1 is SGHRS and CDR2 is YFSETQ. Trimming removed 0 bases from V and 1 base from J; junction bases left unmatched: 3. The material sequenced was PBMCs. The receptor was isolated from a woman between 18 and 30 years old in good health and CMV-seropositive. V and J are TRBV5-1 and TRBJ2-5, with 7 bases matching TRBD1. The DNA for the CDR3 is TGCGCCAGCAGCTTGGCCACAGGGGTCCAAGAGACCCAGTACTTC. Translated: CASSLATGVQETQYF.